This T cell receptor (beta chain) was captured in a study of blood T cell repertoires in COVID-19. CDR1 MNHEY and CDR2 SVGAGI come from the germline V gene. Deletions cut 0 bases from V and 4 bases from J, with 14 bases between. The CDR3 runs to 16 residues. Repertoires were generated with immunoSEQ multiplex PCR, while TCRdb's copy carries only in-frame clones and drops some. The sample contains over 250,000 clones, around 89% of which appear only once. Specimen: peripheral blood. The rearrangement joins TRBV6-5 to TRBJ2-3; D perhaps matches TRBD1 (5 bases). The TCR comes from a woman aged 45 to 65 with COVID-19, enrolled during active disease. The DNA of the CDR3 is TGTGCCAGCAGTTACTCGCCCCCAGGGATGCCAGATACGCAGTATTTT. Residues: CASSYSPPGMPDTQYF.